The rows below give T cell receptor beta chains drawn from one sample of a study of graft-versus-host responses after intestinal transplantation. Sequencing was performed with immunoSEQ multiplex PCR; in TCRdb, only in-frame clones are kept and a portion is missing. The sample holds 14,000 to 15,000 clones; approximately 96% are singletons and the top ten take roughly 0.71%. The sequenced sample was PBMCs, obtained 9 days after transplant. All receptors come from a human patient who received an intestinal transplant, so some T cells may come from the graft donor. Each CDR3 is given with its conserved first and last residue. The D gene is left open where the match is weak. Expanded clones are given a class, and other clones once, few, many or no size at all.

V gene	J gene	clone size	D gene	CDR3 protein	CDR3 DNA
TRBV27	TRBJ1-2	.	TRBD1	CASSPTGVYGYTF	TGTGCCAGTAGTCCCACAGGGGTCTATGGCTACACCTTC
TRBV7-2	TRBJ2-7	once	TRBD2	CASSQGLAGAFTYEQYF	TGTGCCAGCAGCCAGGGACTAGCGGGGGCATTCACCTACGAGCAGTACTTC
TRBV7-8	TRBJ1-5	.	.	CASSLVSYSNQPQHF	TGTGCCAGCAGCTTAGTGTCGTATAGCAATCAGCCCCAGCATTTT
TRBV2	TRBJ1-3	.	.	CASGSGPGPSGNTIYF	TGTGCCAGCGGGAGCGGGCCAGGACCCTCTGGAAACACCATATATTTT
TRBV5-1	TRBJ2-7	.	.	CASSSNQLLDYEQYF	TGCGCCAGCAGCTCAAATCAGTTGTTGGACTACGAGCAGTACTTC
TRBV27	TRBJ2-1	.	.	CASSSGQIYNEQFF	TGTGCCAGCAGTTCCGGACAGATCTACAATGAGCAGTTCTTC
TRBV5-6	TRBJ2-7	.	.	CASSYGLSYEQYF	TGTGCCAGCAGCTACGGACTTTCCTACGAGCAGTACTTC
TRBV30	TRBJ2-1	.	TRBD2	CAYQAGSGGNEQFF	TGTGCCTACCAAGCGGGATCCGGGGGCAATGAGCAGTTCTTC
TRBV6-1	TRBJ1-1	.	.	CASSSTGFSAEAFF	TGTGCCAGCAGTTCCACAGGGTTTTCTGCTGAAGCTTTCTTT
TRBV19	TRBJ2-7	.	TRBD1	CASSIYRTGKTYEQYF	TGTGCCAGTAGTATATATCGGACAGGGAAGACCTACGAGCAGTACTTC
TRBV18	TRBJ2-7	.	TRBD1	CASSPPPGQGRYEQYF	TGTGCCAGCTCACCACCTCCGGGACAGGGTCGGTACGAGCAGTACTTC
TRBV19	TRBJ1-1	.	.	CASTLGRMNTEAFF	TGTGCCAGTACCCTCGGCCGCATGAACACTGAAGCTTTCTTT
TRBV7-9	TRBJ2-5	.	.	CASSSGFRKETQYF	TGTGCCAGCAGCTCAGGGTTTAGGAAAGAGACCCAGTACTTC
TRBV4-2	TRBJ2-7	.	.	CASSQDSYEQYF	TGTGCCAGCAGCCAGGACTCCTACGAGCAGTACTTC